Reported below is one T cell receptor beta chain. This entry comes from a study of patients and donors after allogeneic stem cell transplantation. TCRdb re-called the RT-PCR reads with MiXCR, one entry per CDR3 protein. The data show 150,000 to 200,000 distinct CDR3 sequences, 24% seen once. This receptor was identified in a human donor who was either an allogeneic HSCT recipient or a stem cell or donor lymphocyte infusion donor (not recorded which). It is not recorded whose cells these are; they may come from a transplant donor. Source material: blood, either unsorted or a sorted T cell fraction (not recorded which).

The CDR3 reads CASSSGPAKREKLFF. DNA for the CDR3: TGTGCCAGCAGCTCAGGGCCAGCAAAGAGGGAAAAACTGTTTTTT. V gene TRBV7-9 combines with J gene TRBJ1-4; a weak D match, TRBD1 (5 bases). CDR1 SEHNR and CDR2 FQNEAQ come from the germline V gene (reference sequence). The CDR3 consists of 15 residues. Trimming stripped 4 bases from V and 8 bases from J, with 17 bases between.